The 5 T cell receptor beta chains given below trace back to one sample, sequenced in a study of blood T cell repertoires in COVID-19. Clones were read by immunoSEQ multiplex PCR, and TCRdb kept only the in-frame ones, dropping some. The sample includes 99,000 or so clones, roughly 76% of them seen just once. Sequencing input: peripheral blood. These receptors all come from a woman in her sixties or seventies with acute or convalescent COVID-19.

The chain recombines TRBV19 with TRBJ1-5; D remains ambiguous. The CDR3 loop spans 16 amino acids. Deletions cut 9 bases from V and 2 bases from J, with 20 bases between. Germline values: CDR1 LNHDA, CDR2 SQIVND (reference sequence). As DNA, the CDR3 is TGTGCCAGCAGACGTCACGCGGGTGAGGGCAATCAGCCCCAGCATTTT. Residues: CASRRHAGEGNQPQHF.

The chain recombines TRBV5-1 with TRBJ1-1; 8 bases are shared with TRBD1. In germline, CDR1 is SGHRS, CDR2 YFSETQ. The J segment lost 1 base and the V segment lost 4 bases, leaving 3 bases of the junction unmatched. The CDR3 is 14 residues long. The CDR3 nucleotides read TGCGCCAGCAGCGGACAGGGCAGGAACACTGAAGCTTTCTTT. It yields the protein CASSGQGRNTEAFF.

The chain employs TRBV6-6 and TRBJ1-2; D might be TRBD1 (6 bases). Germline CDR1 MNHNY, CDR2 SVGAGI (reference sequence). Trimming took off 4 bases at V and 4 bases at J, with 13 bases between the two ends. The CDR3 runs 14 residues. CDR3 coding DNA: TGTGCCAGCAGTTTAGGGGACATTCGCTATGGCTACACCTTC. Its translation is CASSLGDIRYGYTF.

This clone was seen a few times. V usage is TRBV19 and J usage is TRBJ2-1; D may be TRBD1 (6 bases). Trimming took 6 bases from V and 0 from J, leaving 12 bases between them. Per germline, CDR1 LNHDA and CDR2 SQIVND (reference sequence). The CDR3 runs to 15 residues. The DNA for the CDR3 is TGTGCCAGTAGACGGACAGCTAGCTCCTACAATGAGCAGTTCTTC. As protein: CASRRTASSYNEQFF.

The chain links TRBV5-1 to TRBJ2-5; TRBD2 might be the D (5 bases). Deletions cut 4 bases from V and 2 bases from J, with 9 bases between. This CDR3 spans 13 amino acids. Germline loops: CDR1 SGHRS, CDR2 YFSETQ. CDR3: CASSNGVQETQYF. CDR3 DNA sequence: TGCGCCAGCAGCAACGGGGTGCAAGAGACCCAGTACTTC.